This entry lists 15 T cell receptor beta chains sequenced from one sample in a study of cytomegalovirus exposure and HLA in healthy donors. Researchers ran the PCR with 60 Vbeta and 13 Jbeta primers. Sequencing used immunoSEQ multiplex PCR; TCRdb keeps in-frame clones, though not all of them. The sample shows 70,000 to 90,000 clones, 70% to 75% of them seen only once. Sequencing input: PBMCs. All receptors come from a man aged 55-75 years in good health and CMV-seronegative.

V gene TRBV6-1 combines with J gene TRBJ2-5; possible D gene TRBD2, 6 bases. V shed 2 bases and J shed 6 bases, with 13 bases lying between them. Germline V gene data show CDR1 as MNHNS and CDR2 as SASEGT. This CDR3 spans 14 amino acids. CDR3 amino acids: CASSEKMEGQTQYF. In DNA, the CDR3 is TGTGCCAGCAGTGAAAAGATGGAGGGGCAGACCCAGTACTTC.

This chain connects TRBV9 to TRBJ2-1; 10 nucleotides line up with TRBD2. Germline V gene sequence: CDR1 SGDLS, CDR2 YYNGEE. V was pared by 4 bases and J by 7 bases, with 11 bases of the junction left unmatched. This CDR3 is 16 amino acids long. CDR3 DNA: TGTGCCAGCAGCCCCCGCGGGACTAGCGTTTCGAATGAGCAGTTCTTC. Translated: CASSPRGTSVSNEQFF.

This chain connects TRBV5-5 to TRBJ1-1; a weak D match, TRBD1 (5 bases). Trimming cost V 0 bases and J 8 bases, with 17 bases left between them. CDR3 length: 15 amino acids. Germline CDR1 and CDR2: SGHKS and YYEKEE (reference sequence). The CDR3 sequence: CASSLVRGMGLEAFF. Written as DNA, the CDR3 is TGTGCCAGCAGCTTGGTAAGGGGTATGGGACTAGAAGCTTTCTTT. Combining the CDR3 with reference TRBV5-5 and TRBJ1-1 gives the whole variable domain DAGVTQSPTHLIKTRGQQVTLRCSPISGHKSVSWYQQVLGQGPQFIFQYYEKEERGRGNFPDRFSARQFPNYSSELNVNALLLGDSALYLCASSLVRGMGLEAFFGQGTRLTVV.

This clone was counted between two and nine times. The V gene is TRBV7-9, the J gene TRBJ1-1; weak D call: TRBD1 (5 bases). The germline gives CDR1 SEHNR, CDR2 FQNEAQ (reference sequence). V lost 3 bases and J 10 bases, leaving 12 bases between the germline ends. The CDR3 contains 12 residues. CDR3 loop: CASSLGGIGAFF. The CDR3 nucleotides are TGTGCCAGCAGCTTGGGGGGGATTGGAGCTTTCTTT.

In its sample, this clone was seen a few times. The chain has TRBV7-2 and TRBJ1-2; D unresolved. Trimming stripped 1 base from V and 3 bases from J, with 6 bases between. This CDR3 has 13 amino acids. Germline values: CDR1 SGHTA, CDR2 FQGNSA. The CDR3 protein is CASSLGRDYGYTF. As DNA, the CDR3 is TGTGCCAGCAGCTTAGGGAGGGACTATGGCTACACCTTC.

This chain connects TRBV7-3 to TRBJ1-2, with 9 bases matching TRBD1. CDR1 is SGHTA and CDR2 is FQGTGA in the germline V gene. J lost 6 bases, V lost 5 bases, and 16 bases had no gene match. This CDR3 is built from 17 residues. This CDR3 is CASSPSGGQGGPDGYTF. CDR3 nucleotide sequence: TGTGCCAGCAGCCCCTCCGGGGGACAGGGCGGTCCTGATGGCTACACCTTC.

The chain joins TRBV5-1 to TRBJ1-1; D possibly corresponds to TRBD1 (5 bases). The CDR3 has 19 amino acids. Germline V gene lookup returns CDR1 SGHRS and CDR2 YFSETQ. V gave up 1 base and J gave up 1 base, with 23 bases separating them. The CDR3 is CASSLYYQGLNFGNTEAFF. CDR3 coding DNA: TGCGCCAGCAGCTTGTATTATCAGGGTCTAAATTTCGGGAACACTGAAGCTTTCTTT.

CDR3 DNA sequence: TGTGCCAGCTCACAGGGGGGGGCCTACAATGAGCAGTTCTTC. This sequence encodes CASSQGGAYNEQFF. The chain links TRBV18 to TRBJ2-1; TRBD2 might be the D (7 bases). V lost 4 bases to trimming and J lost 2 bases, with 9 bases between them. The CDR3 is 14 amino acids. The germline CDR1 and CDR2 sequences are KGHSH and LQKENI.

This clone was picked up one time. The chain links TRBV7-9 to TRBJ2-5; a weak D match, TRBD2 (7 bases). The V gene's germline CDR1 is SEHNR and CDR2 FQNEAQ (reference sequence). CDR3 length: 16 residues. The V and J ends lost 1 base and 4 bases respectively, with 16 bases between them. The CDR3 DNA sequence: TGTGCCAGCAGCTTAGGGTTTAGGGGGGGGGCAGAGACCCAGTACTTC. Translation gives CASSLGFRGGAETQYF. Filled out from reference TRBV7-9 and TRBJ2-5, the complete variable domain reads DTGVSQNPRHKITKRGQNVTFRCDPISEHNRLYWYRQTLGQGPEFLTYFQNEAQLEKSRLLSDRFSAERPKGSFSTLEIQRTEQGDSAMYLCASSLGFRGGAETQYFGPGTRLLVL.

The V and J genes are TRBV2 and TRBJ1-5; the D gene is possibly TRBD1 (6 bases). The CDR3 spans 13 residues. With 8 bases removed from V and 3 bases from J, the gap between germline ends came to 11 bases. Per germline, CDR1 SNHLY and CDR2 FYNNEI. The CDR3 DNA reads TGTGCCAGCCAGGGGTCCTCCAATCAGCCCCAGCATTTT. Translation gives CASQGSSNQPQHF.

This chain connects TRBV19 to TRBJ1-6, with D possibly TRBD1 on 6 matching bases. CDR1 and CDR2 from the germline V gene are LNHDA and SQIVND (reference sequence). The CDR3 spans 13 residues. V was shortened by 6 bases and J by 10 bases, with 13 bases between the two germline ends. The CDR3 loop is CASRGTGPSPLHF. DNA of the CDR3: TGTGCCAGTAGGGGTACAGGGCCCTCACCCCTCCACTTT.

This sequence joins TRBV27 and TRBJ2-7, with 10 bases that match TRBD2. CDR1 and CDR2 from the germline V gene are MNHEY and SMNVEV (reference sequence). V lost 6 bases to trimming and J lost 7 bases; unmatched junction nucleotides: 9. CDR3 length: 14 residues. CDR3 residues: CASRSSGGAWEQYF. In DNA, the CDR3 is TGTGCCAGCAGGTCGAGCGGGGGGGCCTGGGAGCAGTACTTC.

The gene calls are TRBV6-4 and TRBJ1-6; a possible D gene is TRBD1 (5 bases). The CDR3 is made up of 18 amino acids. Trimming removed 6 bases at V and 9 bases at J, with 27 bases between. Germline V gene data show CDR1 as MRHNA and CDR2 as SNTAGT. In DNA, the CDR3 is TGTGCCAGCAGGCCCGGGACTCAACCCGGTTTTTCTCTTTCACCCCTCCACTTT. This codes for CASRPGTQPGFSLSPLHF.

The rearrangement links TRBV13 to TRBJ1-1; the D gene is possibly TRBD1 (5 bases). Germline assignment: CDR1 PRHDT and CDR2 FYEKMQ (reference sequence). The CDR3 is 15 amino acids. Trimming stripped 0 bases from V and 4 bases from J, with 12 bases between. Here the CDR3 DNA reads TGTGCCAGCAGCTTAGGGGAGGGGACGACCACTGAAGCTTTCTTT. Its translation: CASSLGEGTTTEAFF.

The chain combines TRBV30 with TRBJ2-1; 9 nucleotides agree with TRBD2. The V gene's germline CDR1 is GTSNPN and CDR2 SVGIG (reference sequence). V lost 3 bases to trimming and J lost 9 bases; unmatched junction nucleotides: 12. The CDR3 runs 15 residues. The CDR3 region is CAWSLGGGAPGEQFF. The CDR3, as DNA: TGTGCCTGGAGCCTAGGCGGGGGGGCACCAGGTGAGCAGTTCTTC.